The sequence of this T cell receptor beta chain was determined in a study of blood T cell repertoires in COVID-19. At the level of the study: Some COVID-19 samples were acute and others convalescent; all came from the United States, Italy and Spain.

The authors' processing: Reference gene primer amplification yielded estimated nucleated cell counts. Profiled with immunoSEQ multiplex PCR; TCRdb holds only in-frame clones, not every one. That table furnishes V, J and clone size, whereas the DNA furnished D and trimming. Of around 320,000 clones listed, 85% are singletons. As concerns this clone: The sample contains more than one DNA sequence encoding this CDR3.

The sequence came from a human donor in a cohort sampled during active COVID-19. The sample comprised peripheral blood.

In DNA form, the CDR3 reads TGCGCCAGTAGTTTGGGCCTCAATCAGCCCCAGCATTTT. Residues: CASSLGLNQPQHF. This chain links TRBV10-2 with TRBJ1-5; the D is unclear. The CDR3 sequence is 13 residues long. In germline, CDR1 is WSHSY, CDR2 SAAADI. The V end lost 9 bases, the J end lost 3 bases, and 12 bases lay between the germline ends.